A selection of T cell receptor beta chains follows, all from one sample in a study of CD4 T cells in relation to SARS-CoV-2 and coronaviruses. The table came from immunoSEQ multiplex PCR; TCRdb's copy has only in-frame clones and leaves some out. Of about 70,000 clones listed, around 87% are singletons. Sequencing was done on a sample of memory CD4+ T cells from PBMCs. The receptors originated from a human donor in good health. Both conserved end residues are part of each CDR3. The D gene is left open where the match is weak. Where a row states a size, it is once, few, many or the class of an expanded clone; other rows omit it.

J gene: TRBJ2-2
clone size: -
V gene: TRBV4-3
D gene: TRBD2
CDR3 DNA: TGCGCCAGCAGCCAATTGGCGGGGGGGCAGGGCGGGGAGCTGTTTTTT
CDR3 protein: CASSQLAGGQGGELFF

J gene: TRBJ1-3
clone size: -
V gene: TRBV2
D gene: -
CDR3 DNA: TGTGCCAGCAGGGACCGGAGGGGGTTCACTGGAAACACCATATATTTT
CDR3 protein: CASRDRRGFTGNTIYF

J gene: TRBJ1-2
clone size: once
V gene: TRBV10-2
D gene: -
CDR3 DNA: TGCGCCAACACGTTGACCGATGGCTACACCTTC
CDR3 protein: CANTLTDGYTF

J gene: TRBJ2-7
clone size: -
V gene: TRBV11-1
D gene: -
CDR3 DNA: TGTGCCAGCAGCCGACCTTCGGACACATCCTACGAGCAGTACTTC
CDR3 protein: CASSRPSDTSYEQYF

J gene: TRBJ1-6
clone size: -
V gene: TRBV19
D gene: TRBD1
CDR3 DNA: TGTGCCAGTGGCCCTGGCGGGACAGCACAGCTCAATTCACCCCTCCACTTT
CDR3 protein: CASGPGGTAQLNSPLHF

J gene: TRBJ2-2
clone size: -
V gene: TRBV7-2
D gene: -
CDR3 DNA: TGTGCCAGCAGCCCCTGGGGCGGGGTGAACACCGGGGAGCTGTTTTTT
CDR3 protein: CASSPWGGVNTGELFF

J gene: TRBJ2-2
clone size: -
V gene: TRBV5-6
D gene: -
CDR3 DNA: TGTGCCAGCAGCTTGACCCCCACGAACACCGGGGAGCTGTTTTTT
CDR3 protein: CASSLTPTNTGELFF

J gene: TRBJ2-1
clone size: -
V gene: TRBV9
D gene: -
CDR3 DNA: TGTGCCAGCAGCGTAGCCTCAGCCCTTGAGCAGTTCTTC
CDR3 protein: CASSVASALEQFF

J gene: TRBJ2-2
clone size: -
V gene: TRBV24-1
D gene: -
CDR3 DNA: TGTGCCACCAGTGACCCCGGTAGGGTGAACACCGGGGAGCTGTTTTTT
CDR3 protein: CATSDPGRVNTGELFF

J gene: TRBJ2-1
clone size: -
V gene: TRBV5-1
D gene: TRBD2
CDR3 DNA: TGCGCCAGCAGCTTGGGATGGAGGGCAGCGGGGTCTGAGAATGAGCAGTTCTTC
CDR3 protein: CASSLGWRAAGSENEQFF

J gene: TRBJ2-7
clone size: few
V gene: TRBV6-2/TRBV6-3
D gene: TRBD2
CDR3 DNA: TGTGCCAGCAGTTACGTGCGGACTAGCGAATTATCCTACGAGCAGTACTTC
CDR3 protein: CASSYVRTSELSYEQYF

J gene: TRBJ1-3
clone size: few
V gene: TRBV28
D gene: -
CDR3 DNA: TGTGCCAGCAGCTCCACACGGGAGGGAACCATATATTTT
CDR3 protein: CASSSTREGTIYF

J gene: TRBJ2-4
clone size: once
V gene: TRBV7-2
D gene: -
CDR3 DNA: TGTGCCAGCAGTGAAAGTAAGACGGTAAACATTCAGTACTTC
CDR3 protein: CASSESKTVNIQYF

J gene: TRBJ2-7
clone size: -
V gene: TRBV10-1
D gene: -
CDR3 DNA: TGCGCCAGCAGTGAGTCGGTATTGACTGAGCAGTACTTC
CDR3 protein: CASSESVLTEQYF

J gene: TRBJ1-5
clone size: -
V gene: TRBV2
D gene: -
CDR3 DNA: TGTGCCAGCACCGGCAGGAGTTATAGCAATCAGCCCCAGCATTTT
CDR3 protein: CASTGRSYSNQPQHF

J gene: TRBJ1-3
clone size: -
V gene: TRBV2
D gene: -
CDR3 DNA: TGTGCCAGCAGTGTTGCCGGGAGCTCTGGAAACACCATATATTTT
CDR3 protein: CASSVAGSSGNTIYF

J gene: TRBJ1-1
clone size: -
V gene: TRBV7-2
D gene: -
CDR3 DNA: TGTGCCAGCAGCTTAAATGGCGGTAACACTGAAGCTTTCTTT
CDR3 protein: CASSLNGGNTEAFF

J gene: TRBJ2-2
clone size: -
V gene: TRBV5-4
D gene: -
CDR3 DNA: TGTGCCAGCAGCCTACATGCTGCGAACACCGGGGAGCTGTTTTTT
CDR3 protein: CASSLHAANTGELFF

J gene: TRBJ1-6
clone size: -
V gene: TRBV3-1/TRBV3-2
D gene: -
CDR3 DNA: TGTGCCAGCAGCCAATGGATGGGCGATTCACCCCTCCACTTT
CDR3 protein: CASSQWMGDSPLHF

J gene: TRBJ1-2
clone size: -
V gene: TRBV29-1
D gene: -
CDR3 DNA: TGCAGCGTTTACCCCGGTGGGCATAACTATGGCTACACCTTC
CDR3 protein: CSVYPGGHNYGYTF

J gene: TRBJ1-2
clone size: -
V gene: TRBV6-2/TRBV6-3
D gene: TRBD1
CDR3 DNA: TGTGCCAGCAGTTTGGGACAGAACTATGGCTACACCTTC
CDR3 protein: CASSLGQNYGYTF

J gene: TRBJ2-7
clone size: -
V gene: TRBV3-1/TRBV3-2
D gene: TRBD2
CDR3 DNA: TGTGCCAGCAGCCAAGCGGGGGGGCCTTTCTACGAGCAGTACTTC
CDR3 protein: CASSQAGGPFYEQYF

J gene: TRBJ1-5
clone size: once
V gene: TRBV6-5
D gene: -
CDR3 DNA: TGTGCCAGCAGTTACTCGGGCCAAAGCAATCAGCCCCAGCATTTT
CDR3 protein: CASSYSGQSNQPQHF

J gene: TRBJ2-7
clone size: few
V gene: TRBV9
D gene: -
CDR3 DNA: TGTGCCAGCAGCCCCGGGTTCCGGCAATCCTACGAGCAGTACTTC
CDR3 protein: CASSPGFRQSYEQYF

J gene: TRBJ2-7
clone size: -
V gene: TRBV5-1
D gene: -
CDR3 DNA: TGCGCCAGCAGCCTAAGGGCCCCTCCAAATTACGAGCAGTACTTC
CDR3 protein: CASSLRAPPNYEQYF

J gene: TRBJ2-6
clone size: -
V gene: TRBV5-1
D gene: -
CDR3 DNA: TGCGCCAGCAGCCCACCCCCGGACGGGACTGGGGCCAACGTCCTGACTTTC
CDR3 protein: CASSPPPDGTGANVLTF

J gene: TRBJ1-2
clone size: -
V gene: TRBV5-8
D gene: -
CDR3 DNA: TGTGCCAGCAGCCCCCTTAAAGGCTACACCTTC
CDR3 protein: CASSPLKGYTF

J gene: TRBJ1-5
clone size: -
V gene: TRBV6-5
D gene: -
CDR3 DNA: TGTGCCAGCAGTTACTCGTATCTGACGGGCAATCAGCCCCAGCATTTT
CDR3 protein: CASSYSYLTGNQPQHF

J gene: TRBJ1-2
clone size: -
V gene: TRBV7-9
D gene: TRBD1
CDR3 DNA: TGTGCCAGCAGCTGGGACAGCCATCCCTATGGCTACACCTTC
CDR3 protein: CASSWDSHPYGYTF

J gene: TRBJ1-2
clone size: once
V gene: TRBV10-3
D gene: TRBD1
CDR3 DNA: TGTGCCATCAGCCTGGACAGGGGAGATGGCTACACCTTC
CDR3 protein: CAISLDRGDGYTF

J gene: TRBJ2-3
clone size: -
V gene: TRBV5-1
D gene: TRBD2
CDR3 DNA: TGCGCCAGCAGCTTGTCTTCTCCAGCGGGAGTCGATACGCAGTATTTT
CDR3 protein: CASSLSSPAGVDTQYF

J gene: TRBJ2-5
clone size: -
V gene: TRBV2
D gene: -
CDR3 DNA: TGTGCCAGCAGTGTAGTAGAGACCCAGTACTTC
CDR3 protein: CASSVVETQYF

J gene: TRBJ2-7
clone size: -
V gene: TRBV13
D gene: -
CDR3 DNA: TGTGCCAGCAGCCGGGCCATATCCTACGAGCAGTACTTC
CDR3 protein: CASSRAISYEQYF

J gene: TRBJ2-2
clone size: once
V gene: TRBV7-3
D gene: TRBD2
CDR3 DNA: TGTGCCAGCAGTCCCAGCGGGGGAGGTTCCGGGGAGCTGTTTTTT
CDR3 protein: CASSPSGGGSGELFF

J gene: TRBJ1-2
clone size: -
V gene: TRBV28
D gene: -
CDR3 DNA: TGTGCCAGCGACGGGGCCAGATATGGCTACACCTTC
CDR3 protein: CASDGARYGYTF

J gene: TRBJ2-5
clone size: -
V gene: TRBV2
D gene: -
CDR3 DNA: TGTGCCAGCAGTGAATTGAGGCCCGTGGGGACCCAGTACTTC
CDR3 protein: CASSELRPVGTQYF

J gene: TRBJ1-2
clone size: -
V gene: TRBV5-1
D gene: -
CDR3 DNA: TGCGCCAGCAGCTTGGGATCGTTGGGAAACTATGGCTACACCTTC
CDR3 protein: CASSLGSLGNYGYTF

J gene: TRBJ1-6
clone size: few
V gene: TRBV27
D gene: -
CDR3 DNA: TGTGCCAGCAGCCCTACAAGAGGAGGGGGAGATTCACCCCTCCACTTT
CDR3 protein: CASSPTRGGGDSPLHF

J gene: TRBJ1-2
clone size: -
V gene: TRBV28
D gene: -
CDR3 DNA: TGTGCCAGCAGTTCGTACAGGATTAGGGGCTATGGCTACACCTTC
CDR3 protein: CASSSYRIRGYGYTF

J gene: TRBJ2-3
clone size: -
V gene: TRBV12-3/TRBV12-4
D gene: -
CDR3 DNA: TGTGCCAGCAGTTTTGGGACCACAGATACGCAGTATTTT
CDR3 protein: CASSFGTTDTQYF

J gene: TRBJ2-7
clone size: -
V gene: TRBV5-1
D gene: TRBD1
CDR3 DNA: TGCGCCAGCAGCCGGGACAGTGGGTCCTACGAGCAGTACTTC
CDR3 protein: CASSRDSGSYEQYF

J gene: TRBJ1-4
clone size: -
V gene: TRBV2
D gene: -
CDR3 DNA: TGTGCCAGCAGTGAGTCGGGACCCACGCTGTTTTTT
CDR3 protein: CASSESGPTLFF

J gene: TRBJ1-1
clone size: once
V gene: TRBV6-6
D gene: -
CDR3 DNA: TGTGCCAGCAGTGAGACAGAGTTCATGAACACTGAAGCTTTCTTT
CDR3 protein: CASSETEFMNTEAFF

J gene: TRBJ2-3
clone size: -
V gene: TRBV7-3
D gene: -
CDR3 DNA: TGTGCCAGCAGCTCGAACATGTTGGCAGATACGCAGTATTTT
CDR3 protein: CASSSNMLADTQYF

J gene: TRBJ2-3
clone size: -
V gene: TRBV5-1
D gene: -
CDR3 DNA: TGCGCCAGCAGCTTTGGAGGGAGCACAGATACGCAGTATTTT
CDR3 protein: CASSFGGSTDTQYF

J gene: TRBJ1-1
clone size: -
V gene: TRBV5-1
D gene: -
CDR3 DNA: TGCGCCAGCAGCTCGGTAGGGGTGGGAGACACTGAAGCTTTCTTT
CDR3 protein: CASSSVGVGDTEAFF

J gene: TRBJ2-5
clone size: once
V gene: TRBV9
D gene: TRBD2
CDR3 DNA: TGTGCCAGCAGCGTAGCTGGTACTAGCGGGGGGGGACTGAGAGAGACCCAGTACTTC
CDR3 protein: CASSVAGTSGGGLRETQYF

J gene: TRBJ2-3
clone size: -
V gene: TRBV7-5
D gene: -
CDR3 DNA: TGTGTCAGAAGCTTAGCGCCAACCGACATCACAGATACGCAGTATTTT
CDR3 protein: CVRSLAPTDITDTQYF

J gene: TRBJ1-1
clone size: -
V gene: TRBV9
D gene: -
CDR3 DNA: TGTGCCAGCAGCGCCCGGGCGTTTTTGAACACTGAAGCTTTCTTT
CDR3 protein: CASSARAFLNTEAFF

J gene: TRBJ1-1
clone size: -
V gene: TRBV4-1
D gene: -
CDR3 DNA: TGCGCCAGCAGCCAAGGGGCGGGGAGACCTGAAGCTTTCTTT
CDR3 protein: CASSQGAGRPEAFF

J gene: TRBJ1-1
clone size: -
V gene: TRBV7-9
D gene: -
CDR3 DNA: TGTGCCAGCAGCTTAGGAGGGGGGGGGTCCCACGTAGCCTTT
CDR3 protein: CASSLGGGGSHVAF

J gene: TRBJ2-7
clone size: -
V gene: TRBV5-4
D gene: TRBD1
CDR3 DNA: TGTGCCAGCAGCTCCTGGGACAGGGACTCCTACGAGCAGTACTTC
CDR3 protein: CASSSWDRDSYEQYF

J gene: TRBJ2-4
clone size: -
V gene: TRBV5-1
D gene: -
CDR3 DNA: TGCGCCAGCAGCCCCGACGGGGGAACCTTAGCCAAAAACATTCAGTACTTC
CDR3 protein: CASSPDGGTLAKNIQYF

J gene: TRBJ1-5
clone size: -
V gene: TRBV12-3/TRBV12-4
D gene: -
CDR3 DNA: TGTGCCAGCGGTGCCGGGGCAAATCAGCCCCAGCATTTT
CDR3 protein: CASGAGANQPQHF

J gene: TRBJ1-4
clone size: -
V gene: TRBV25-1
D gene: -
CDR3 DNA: TGTGCCAGCAGTGTTCAGGGCGGAGAAAAACTGTTTTTT
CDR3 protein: CASSVQGGEKLFF

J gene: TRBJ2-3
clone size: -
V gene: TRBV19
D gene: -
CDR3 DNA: TGTGCCAGTAGTCCCTATTCTAGCGGCACAGATACGCAGTATTTT
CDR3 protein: CASSPYSSGTDTQYF

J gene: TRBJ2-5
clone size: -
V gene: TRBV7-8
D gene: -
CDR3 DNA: TGTGCCAGCAGCGGGCCCGATCAAGAGACCCAGTACTTC
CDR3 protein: CASSGPDQETQYF